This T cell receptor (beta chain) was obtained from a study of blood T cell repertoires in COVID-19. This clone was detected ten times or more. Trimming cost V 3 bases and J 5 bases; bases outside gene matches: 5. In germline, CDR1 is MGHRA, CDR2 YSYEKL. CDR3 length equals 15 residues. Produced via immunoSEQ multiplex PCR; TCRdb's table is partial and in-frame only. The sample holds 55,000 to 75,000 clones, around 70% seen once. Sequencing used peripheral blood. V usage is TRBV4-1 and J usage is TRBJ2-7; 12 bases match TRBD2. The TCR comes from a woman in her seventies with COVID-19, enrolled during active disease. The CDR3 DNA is TGCGCCAGCAGCCAGGTACTAGCGGGGGGCGACGAGCAGTACTTC. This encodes CASSQVLAGGDEQYF.